Listed here is a single TCR beta chain. The record originates from a study of T cell repertoires in cytomegalovirus infection. V was clipped by 0 bases and J by 6 bases; unmatched bases: 13. Germline V lookup: CDR1 DFQATT, CDR2 SNEGSKA (reference sequence). The CDR3 contains 17 residues. A single record per CDR3 protein comes from TCRdb applying MiXCR to the reads. The sample contains under 350,000 distinct CDR3 sequences, about a tenth of which appear only once. This chain links TRBV20-1 with TRBJ1-4; 7 bases fit TRBD1. This receptor was taken from a human donor in good health (CMV status not recorded). Some clones in this sample may be carry-over from other donors' samples. Source material: PBMCs. Here the CDR3 DNA reads TGCAGTGCTAGAGATAGGGGGCGGCGGGAAGACTATGAAAAACTGTTTTTT. Translated: CSARDRGRREDYEKLFF.